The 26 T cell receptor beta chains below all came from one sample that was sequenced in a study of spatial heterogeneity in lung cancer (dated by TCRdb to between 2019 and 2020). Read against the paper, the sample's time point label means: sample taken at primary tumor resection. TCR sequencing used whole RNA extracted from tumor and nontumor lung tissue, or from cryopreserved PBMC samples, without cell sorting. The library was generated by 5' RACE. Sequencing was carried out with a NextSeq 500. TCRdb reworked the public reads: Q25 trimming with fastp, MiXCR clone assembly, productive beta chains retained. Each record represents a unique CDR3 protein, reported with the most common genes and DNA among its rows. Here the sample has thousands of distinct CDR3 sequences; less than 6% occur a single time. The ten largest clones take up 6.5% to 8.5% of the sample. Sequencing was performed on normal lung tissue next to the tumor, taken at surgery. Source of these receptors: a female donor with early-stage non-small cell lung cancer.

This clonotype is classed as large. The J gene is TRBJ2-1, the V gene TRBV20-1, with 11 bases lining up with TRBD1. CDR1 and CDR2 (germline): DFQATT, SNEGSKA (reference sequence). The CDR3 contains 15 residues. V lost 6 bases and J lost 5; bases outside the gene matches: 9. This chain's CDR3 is CSALLPGQGDNEQFF. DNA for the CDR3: TGCAGTGCACTTTTACCGGGACAGGGGGACAATGAGCAGTTCTTC.

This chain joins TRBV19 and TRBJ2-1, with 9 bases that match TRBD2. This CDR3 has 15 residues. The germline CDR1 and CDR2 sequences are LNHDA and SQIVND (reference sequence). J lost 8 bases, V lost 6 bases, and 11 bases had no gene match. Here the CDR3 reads CASSLRRGGEDEQFF. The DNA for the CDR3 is TGTGCCAGTAGCCTGCGGCGGGGGGGCGAAGATGAGCAGTTCTTC.

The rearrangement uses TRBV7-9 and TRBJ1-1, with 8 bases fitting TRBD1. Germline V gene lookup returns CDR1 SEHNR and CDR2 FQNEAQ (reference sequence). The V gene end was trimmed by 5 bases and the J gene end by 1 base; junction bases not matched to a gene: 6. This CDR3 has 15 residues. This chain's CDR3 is CASSGRGQANTEAFF. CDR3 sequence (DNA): TGTGCCAGCAGCGGGCGGGGACAGGCGAACACTGAAGCTTTCTTT.

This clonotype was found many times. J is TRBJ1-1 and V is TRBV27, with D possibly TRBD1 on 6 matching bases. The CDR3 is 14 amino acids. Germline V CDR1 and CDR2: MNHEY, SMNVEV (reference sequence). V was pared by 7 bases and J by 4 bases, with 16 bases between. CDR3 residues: CASMNRAGGTEAFF. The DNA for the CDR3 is TGTGCCAGCATGAACAGGGCTGGGGGCACTGAAGCTTTCTTT.

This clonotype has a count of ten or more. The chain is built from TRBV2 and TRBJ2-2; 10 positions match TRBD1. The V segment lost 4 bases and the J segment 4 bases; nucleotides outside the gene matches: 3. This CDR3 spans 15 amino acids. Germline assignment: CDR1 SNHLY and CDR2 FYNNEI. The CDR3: CASSGRTGGTGELFF. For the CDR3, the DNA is TGTGCCAGCAGTGGTCGGACAGGGGGCACCGGGGAGCTGTTTTTT.

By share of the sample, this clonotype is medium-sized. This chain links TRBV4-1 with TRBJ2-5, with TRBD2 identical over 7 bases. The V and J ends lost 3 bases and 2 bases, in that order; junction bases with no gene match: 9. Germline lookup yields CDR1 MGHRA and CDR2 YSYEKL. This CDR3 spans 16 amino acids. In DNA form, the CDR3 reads TGCGCCAGCAGCCAGCTTGGACTAGGGCTACAAGAGACCCAGTACTTC. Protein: CASSQLGLGLQETQYF.

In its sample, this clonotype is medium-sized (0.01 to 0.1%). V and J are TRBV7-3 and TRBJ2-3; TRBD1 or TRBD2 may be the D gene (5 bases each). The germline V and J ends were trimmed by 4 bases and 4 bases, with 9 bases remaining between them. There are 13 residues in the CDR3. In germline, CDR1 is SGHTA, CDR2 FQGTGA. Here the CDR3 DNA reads TGTGCCAGCAGCTCCTCGGGGCCAGATACGCAGTATTTT. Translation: CASSSSGPDTQYF.

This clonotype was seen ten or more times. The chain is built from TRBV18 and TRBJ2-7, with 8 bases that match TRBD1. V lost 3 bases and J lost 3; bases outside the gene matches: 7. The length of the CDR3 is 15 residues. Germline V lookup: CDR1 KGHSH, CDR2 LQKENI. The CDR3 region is CASSPSGGTSYEQYF. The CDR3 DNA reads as TGTGCCAGCTCACCCTCAGGGGGCACAAGCTACGAGCAGTACTTC.

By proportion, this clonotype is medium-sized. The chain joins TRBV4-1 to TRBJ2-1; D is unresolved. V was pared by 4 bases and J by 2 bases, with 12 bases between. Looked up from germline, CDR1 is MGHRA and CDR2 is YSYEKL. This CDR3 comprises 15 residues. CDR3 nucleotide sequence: TGCGCCAGCAGCCGCGCGGAAGGACCCTACAATGAGCAGTTCTTC. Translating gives CASSRAEGPYNEQFF.

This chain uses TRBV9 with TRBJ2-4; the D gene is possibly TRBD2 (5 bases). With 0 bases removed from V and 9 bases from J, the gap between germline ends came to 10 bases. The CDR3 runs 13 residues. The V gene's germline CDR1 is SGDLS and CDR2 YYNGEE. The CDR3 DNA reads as TGTGCCAGCAGCGTAGTACTAGGGAGCATTCAGTACTTC. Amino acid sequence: CASSVVLGSIQYF.

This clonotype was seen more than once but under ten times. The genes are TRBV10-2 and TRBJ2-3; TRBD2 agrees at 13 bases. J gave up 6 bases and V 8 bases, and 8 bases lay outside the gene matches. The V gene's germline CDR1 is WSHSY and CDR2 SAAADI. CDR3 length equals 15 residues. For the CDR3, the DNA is TGCGCCAGCGACCCCGGACTAGCGGGAGTGGATACGCAGTATTTT. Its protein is CASDPGLAGVDTQYF.

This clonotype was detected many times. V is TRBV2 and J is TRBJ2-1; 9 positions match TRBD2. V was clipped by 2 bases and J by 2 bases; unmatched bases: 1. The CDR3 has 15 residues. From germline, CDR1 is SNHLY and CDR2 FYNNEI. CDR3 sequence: CASSERLAAYNEQFF. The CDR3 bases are TGTGCCAGCAGTGAAAGACTAGCGGCCTACAATGAGCAGTTCTTC.

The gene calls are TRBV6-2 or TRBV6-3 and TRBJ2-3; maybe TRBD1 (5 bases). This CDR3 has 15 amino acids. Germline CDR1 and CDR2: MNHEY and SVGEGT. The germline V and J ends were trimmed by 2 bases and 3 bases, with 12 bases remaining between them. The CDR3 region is CASSYQGFWTDTQYF. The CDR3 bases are TGTGCCAGCAGTTACCAGGGTTTCTGGACAGATACGCAGTATTTT.

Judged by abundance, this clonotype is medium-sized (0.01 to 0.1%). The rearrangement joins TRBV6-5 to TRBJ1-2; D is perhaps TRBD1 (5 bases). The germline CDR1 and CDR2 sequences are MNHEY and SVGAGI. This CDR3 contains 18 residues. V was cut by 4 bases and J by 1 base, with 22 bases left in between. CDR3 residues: CASSLRQRTTQDNYGYTF. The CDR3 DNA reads TGTGCCAGCAGTTTACGACAGAGAACCACGCAAGATAACTATGGCTACACCTTC.

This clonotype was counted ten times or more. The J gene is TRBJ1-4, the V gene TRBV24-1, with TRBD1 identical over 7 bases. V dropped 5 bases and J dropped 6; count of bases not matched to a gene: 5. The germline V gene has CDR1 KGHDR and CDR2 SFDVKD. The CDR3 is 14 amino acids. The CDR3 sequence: CATSGVGTDEKLFF. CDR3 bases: TGTGCCACCAGTGGGGTAGGGACAGATGAAAAACTGTTTTTT.

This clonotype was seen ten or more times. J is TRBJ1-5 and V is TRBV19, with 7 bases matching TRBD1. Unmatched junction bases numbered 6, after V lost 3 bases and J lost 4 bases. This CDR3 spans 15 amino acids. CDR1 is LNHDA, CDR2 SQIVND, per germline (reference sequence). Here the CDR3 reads CASSIIETGNQPQHF. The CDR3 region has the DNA TGTGCCAGTAGTATTATTGAGACAGGGAATCAGCCCCAGCATTTT.

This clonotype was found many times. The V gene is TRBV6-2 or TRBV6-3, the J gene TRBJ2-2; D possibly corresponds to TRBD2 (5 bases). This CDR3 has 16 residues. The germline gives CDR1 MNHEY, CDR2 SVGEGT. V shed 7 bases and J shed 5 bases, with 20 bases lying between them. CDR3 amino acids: CASTQMLARRTGELFF. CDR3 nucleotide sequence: TGTGCCAGCACTCAAATGTTAGCGAGACGAACCGGGGAGCTGTTTTTT.

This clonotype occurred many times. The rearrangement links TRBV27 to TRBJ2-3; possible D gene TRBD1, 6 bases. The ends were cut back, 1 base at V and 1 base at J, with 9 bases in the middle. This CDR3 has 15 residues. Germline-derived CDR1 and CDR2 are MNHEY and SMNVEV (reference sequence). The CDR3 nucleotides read TGTGCCAGCAGTTTATGGGGGCAGGGCACAGATACGCAGTATTTT. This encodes CASSLWGQGTDTQYF.

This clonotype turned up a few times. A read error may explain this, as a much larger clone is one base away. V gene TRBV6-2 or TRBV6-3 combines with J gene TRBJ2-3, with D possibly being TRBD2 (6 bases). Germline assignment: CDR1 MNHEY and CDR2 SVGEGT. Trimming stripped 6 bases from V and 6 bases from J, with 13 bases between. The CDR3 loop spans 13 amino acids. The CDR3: CASRVSGEDTQYF. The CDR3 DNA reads TGTGCCAGCAGGGTATCGGGAGAGGATACGCAGTATTTT.

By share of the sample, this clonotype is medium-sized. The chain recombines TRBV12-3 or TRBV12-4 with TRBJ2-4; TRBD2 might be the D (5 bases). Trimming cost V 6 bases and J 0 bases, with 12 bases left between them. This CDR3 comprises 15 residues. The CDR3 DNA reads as TGTGCCAGCAGCCTTGGGAGCCCAGCCAAAAACATTCAGTACTTC. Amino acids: CASSLGSPAKNIQYF.

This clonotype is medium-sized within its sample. The CDR3: CSAHPQGWGTDTQYF. The CDR3 DNA is TGCAGTGCTCATCCCCAGGGATGGGGCACAGATACGCAGTATTTT. This chain connects TRBV20-1 to TRBJ2-3, with D perhaps TRBD1 (5 bases). V was trimmed by 5 bases and J by 1 base, leaving 16 bases between them. Per the germline V gene, CDR1 is DFQATT and CDR2 is SNEGSKA (reference sequence). CDR3 size: 15 residues.

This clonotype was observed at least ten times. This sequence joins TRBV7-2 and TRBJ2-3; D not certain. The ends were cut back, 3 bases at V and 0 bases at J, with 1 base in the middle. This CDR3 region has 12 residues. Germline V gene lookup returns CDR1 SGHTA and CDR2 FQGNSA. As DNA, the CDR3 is TGTGCCAGCAGCTTTAGCACAGATACGCAGTATTTT. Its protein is CASSFSTDTQYF. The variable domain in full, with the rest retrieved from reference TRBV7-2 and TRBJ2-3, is GAGVSQSPSNKVTEKGKDVELRCDPISGHTALYWYRQSLGQGLEFLIYFQGNSAPDKSGLPSDRFSAERTGGSVSTLTIQRTQQEDSAVYLCASSFSTDTQYFGPGTRLTVL.

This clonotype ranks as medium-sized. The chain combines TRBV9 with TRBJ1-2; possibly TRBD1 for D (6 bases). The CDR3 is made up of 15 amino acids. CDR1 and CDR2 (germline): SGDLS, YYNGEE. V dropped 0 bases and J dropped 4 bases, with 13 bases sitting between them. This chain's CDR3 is CASSVVPQGGYGYTF. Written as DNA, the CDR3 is TGTGCCAGCAGCGTAGTCCCACAGGGCGGCTATGGCTACACCTTC.

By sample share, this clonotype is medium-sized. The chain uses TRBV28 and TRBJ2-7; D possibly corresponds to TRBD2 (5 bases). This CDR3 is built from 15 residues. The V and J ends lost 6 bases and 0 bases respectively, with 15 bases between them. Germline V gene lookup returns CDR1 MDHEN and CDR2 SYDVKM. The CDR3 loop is CASRLPGGRSYEQYF. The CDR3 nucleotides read TGTGCCAGCAGACTTCCGGGCGGGCGCTCCTACGAGCAGTACTTC.

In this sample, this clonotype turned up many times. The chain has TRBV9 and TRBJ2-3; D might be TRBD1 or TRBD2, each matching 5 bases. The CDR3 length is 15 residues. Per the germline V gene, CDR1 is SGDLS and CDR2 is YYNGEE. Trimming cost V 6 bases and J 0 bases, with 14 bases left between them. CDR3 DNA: TGTGCCAGCACTACCGGGACGTCTAGCACAGATACGCAGTATTTT. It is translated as CASTTGTSSTDTQYF.

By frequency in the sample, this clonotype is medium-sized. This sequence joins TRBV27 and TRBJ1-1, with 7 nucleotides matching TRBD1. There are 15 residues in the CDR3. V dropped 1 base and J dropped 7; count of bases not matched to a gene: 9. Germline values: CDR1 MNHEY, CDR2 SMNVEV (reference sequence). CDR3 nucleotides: TGTGCCAGCAGTTTATACCCTTACAGGGGCCGTGAAGCTTTCTTT. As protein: CASSLYPYRGREAFF.